One and the same sample provided the 9 T cell receptor beta chains below, sequenced in a study of cytomegalovirus exposure and HLA in healthy donors. PCR involved 60 Vbeta and 13 Jbeta primers. Repertoires were generated with immunoSEQ multiplex PCR, while TCRdb's copy carries only in-frame clones and drops some. In the table there are 170,000 or so clones, more than 80% of which are singletons. Specimen: PBMCs. All receptors come from a man between 18 and 29 years old in good health and CMV-seronegative.

CDR3 loop: CASSQETGYEQYF. In nucleotides, the CDR3 is TGCGCCAGCAGCCAAGAAACTGGCTACGAGCAGTACTTC. The rearrangement links TRBV4-3 to TRBJ2-7; D is unresolved. The length of the CDR3 is 13 residues. Trimming cost V 0 bases and J 3 bases, with 6 bases left between them. Germline CDR1 LGHNA, CDR2 YSLEER.

The CDR3: CASSTRGDRENYGYTF. DNA for the CDR3: TGTGCCAGCTCTACCCGGGGGGACAGGGAGAACTATGGCTACACCTTC. This rearrangement joins TRBV9 to TRBJ1-2; 9 nucleotides line up with TRBD1. Trimming removed 7 bases from V and 2 bases from J; junction bases left unmatched: 12. The CDR3 length is 16 residues. In germline, CDR1 is SGDLS, CDR2 YYNGEE.

The chain combines TRBV14 with TRBJ2-2; the D gene is possibly TRBD1 (6 bases). Germline loops: CDR1 SGHDN, CDR2 FVKESK. Trimming pared 1 base from V and 7 bases from J, leaving 22 bases between. This CDR3 region has 18 residues. The CDR3: CASSQGFFRRGNVGELFF. Written as DNA, the CDR3 is TGTGCCAGCAGCCAAGGTTTTTTTCGCAGGGGTAACGTCGGGGAGCTGTTTTTT.

The CDR3 sequence is CASPSGTSGRANEQFF. The DNA for the CDR3 is TGTGCCAGCCCCTCCGGGACTAGCGGGAGGGCTAATGAGCAGTTCTTC. The chain joins TRBV6-4 to TRBJ2-1, with 16 bases lining up with TRBD2. The germline gives CDR1 MRHNA, CDR2 SNTAGT. The CDR3 totals 16 residues. V gave up 8 bases and J gave up 7 bases; unmatched junction bases: 8.

This clone came up a few times. The gene calls are TRBV7-3 and TRBJ2-1; the match to TRBD2 covers 8 bases. Germline V gene data show CDR1 as SGHTA and CDR2 as FQGTGA. With 2 bases clipped from V and 2 bases from J, the junction kept 2 bases outside the gene matches. CDR3 size: 15 residues. Written as DNA, the CDR3 is TGTGCCAGCAGCTTAGATAGCGGGGCCTACAATGAGCAGTTCTTC. This gives the protein CASSLDSGAYNEQFF. Complete variable domain (other parts from reference TRBV7-3 and TRBJ2-1): GAGVSQTPSNKVTEKGKYVELRCDPISGHTALYWYRQSLGQGPEFLIYFQGTGAADDSGLPNDRFFAVRPEGSVSTLKIQRTERGDSAVYLCASSLDSGAYNEQFFGPGTRLTVL.

This CDR3 reads CASSQVPGAGFTGELFF. The DNA for the CDR3 is TGCGCCAGCAGCCAAGTGCCGGGTGCCGGCTTCACCGGGGAGCTGTTTTTT. The rearrangement links TRBV4-1 to TRBJ2-2; D gene unclear. V dropped 1 base and J dropped 4 bases, with 16 bases sitting between them. CDR3 size: 17 residues. CDR1 MGHRA and CDR2 YSYEKL come from the germline V gene.

The V call is TRBV6-5, the J call TRBJ2-5; 9 bases line up with TRBD1. This CDR3 is built from 16 residues. Germline CDR1 is MNHEY and CDR2 is SVGAGI. Trimming cost V 0 bases and J 4 bases; bases outside gene matches: 6. In nucleotides, the CDR3 is TGTGCCAGCAGTTACTCGACAGGGGGTGGAAGAGAGACCCAGTACTTC. It yields the protein CASSYSTGGGRETQYF.

The sample holds one count of this clone. The gene calls are TRBV2 and TRBJ1-1; 7 nucleotides agree with TRBD1. There are 15 residues in the CDR3. Germline trimming cut 4 bases from V and 1 base from J; bases unmatched to any gene: 6. Germline CDR1 reads SNHLY; CDR2 reads FYNNEI. The CDR3 is CASSGDRVWNTEAFF. The CDR3 DNA reads TGTGCCAGCAGTGGAGACAGGGTTTGGAACACTGAAGCTTTCTTT.

The rearrangement uses TRBV6-6 and TRBJ2-3, with 12 nucleotides matching TRBD1. The CDR3 has 16 residues. The J segment lost 5 bases and the V segment lost 6 bases, leaving 9 bases of the junction unmatched. CDR1 and CDR2 (germline): MNHNY, SVGAGI (reference sequence). The CDR3 DNA is TGTGCCAGCAGAACCGGGGACAGGGGGCTGGGAGATACGCAGTATTTT. Its protein is CASRTGDRGLGDTQYF.